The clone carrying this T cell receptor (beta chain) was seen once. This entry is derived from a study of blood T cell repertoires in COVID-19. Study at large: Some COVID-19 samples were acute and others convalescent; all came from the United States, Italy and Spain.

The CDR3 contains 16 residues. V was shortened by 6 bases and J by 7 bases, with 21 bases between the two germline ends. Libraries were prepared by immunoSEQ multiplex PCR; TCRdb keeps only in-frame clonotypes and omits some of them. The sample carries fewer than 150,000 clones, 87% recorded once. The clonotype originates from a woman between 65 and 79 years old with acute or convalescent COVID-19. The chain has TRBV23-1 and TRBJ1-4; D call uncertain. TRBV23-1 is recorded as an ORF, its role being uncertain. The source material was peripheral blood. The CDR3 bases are TGCGCCAGCAGCTACCACGGGGAGGGAACCTTTGAAAAACTGTTTTTT. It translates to CASSYHGEGTFEKLFF.